This entry is about one T cell receptor beta chain. Its antigen is as yet unknown. These data belong to a study of blood T cells in healthy people across ages. They isolated at least 7 million PBMCs from each sample. The second PCR ran about 6 to 11 cycles with a sample-barcoded 5' primer and J-beta primers. Each cDNA molecule carried a tag from a template-switch adaptor that contained 12 random nucleotides. Sequencing yielded, for each sample, at least 3 million paired-end reads carrying CDR3. TCRdb re-analysed the 5' RACE reads in MiXCR, keeping a single row per CDR3 protein. The table shows 650,000 to 700,000 distinct CDR3 sequences, with approximately 52% occurring only once. General study points: Naive and antigen-experienced cells could not be conclusively compared, given unsorted PBMCs.

This receptor was obtained from an elderly woman in good health. Sequences were obtained from blood.

CDR3 sequence: CSASRPSNEQFF. The CDR3 nucleotides are TGCAGTGCTAGCCGTCCTAGCAATGAGCAGTTCTTC. The V call is TRBV20-1, the J call TRBJ2-1; D is unclear. V lost 3 bases and J 6 bases, leaving 9 bases between the germline ends. Germline V gene lookup returns CDR1 DFQATT and CDR2 SNEGSKA (reference sequence). The CDR3 is 12 residues long.